A selection of T cell receptor beta chains follows, all from one sample in a study of primary melanoma T cells and metastatic recurrence. Generated by immunoSEQ multiplex PCR, the TCRdb table keeps only in-frame clones and is missing some. The sample holds some 720 clones; around three quarters are singletons and the top ten take roughly two fifths. Source material: melanoma tumor tissue. Source of these receptors: a human donor with melanoma. Both conserved end residues are part of each CDR3. A D gene is named only where the DNA matches it firmly. Size tells how often a clone was seen (once, few, many) or the class of an expanded clone, and some rows leave it out.

16	TRBV11-3	TRBD2	NA	TRBJ2-5	CASSLRAGDNQETQYF	TGTGCCAGCAGCTTGCGAGCGGGGGATAACCAAGAGACCCAGTACTTC
14	TRBV15	NA	NA	TRBJ2-3	CATSRDEEADTQYF	TGTGCCACCAGCAGAGATGAAGAGGCGGATACGCAGTATTTT
16	TRBV11-3	NA	NA	TRBJ1-5	CASSLDMWVSNQPQHF	TGTGCCAGCAGCTTAGATATGTGGGTTAGCAATCAGCCCCAGCATTTT
15	TRBV11-3	TRBD2	once	TRBJ2-4	CASSLGLAGTNIQYF	TGTGCCAGCAGCTTGGGGCTAGCGGGTACGAACATTCAGTACTTC
18	TRBV11-3	NA	NA	TRBJ2-3	CASSLVIAGAGNTDTQYF	TGTGCCAGCAGCTTAGTTATCGCGGGGGCCGGGAACACAGATACGCAGTATTTT
19	TRBV30	TRBD2	NA	TRBJ2-2	CAWYPGLAGAFTNTGELFF	TGTGCCTGGTACCCGGGACTAGCGGGGGCCTTTACGAACACCGGGGAGCTGTTTTTT
18	TRBV14	NA	NA	TRBJ2-2	CASSQGIFGTSNTGELFF	TGTGCCAGCAGCCAAGGAATTTTTGGGACTTCGAACACCGGGGAGCTGTTTTTT
15	TRBV6-8	NA	NA	TRBJ1-1	CASSSGGGSNTEAFF	TGTGCCAGCAGTTCCGGCGGCGGGTCGAACACTGAAGCTTTCTTT
14	TRBV30	TRBD1	few	TRBJ1-2	CASPSQGAHYGYTF	TGTGCCTCCCCGTCCCAGGGGGCCCACTATGGCTACACCTTC
13	TRBV6-8	NA	NA	TRBJ1-4	CAISVVPNEKLFF	TGTGCCATCAGTGTGGTCCCTAATGAAAAACTGTTTTTT
14	TRBV11-3	NA	once	TRBJ2-5	CASSLNGAGETQYF	TGTGCCAGCAGCTTAAATGGGGCGGGGGAGACCCAGTACTTC
14	TRBV11-3	TRBD1	hyperexpanded	TRBJ1-6	CASSLGQGNSPLHF	TGTGCCAGCAGCTTGGGACAGGGAAATTCACCCCTCCACTTT
15	TRBV28	TRBD2	NA	TRBJ2-5	CASSSQRGGVETQYF	TGTGCCAGCAGTTCGCAGCGGGGGGGCGTGGAGACCCAGTACTTC
14	TRBV29-1	TRBD2	NA	TRBJ2-1	CSVASGSSVNEQFF	TGCAGCGTTGCAAGCGGGAGTTCGGTCAATGAGCAGTTCTTC
15	TRBV19	NA	few	TRBJ2-1	CASSIDLNTYNEQFF	TGTGCCAGTAGTATAGATCTGAACACCTACAATGAGCAGTTCTTC
13	TRBV19	NA	NA	TRBJ2-1	CASSIAQDNEQFF	TGTGCCAGTAGTATAGCCCAGGATAATGAGCAGTTCTTC
16	TRBV6-8	TRBD1	NA	TRBJ1-1	CASSPGQGHFVTEAFF	TGTGCCAGCAGCCCGGGACAGGGGCATTTCGTTACTGAAGCTTTCTTT
14	TRBV6-4	NA	few	TRBJ2-2	CASKAGPYTGELFF	TGTGCCAGCAAAGCCGGGCCCTACACCGGGGAGCTGTTTTTT
14	TRBV6-8	NA	once	TRBJ1-1	CASTETVLPGVAFF	TGTGCCAGCACCGAAACGGTCCTCCCGGGGGTCGCTTTCTTT
15	TRBV19	TRBD2	few	TRBJ2-3	CASSIGGGGTDTQYF	TGTGCCAGTAGTATCGGCGGGGGAGGCACAGATACGCAGTATTTT
14	TRBV5-1	NA	NA	TRBJ1-1	CASNLFDRNTEAFF	TGCGCCAGCAACTTATTCGACAGGAACACTGAAGCTTTCTTT
14	TRBV28	NA	NA	TRBJ1-5	CASNLVSHNQPQHF	TGTGCCAGCAACCTTGTCTCTCACAATCAGCCCCAGCATTTT
13	TRBV30	NA	NA	TRBJ1-1	CAWSAGVFTEAFF	TGTGCCTGGAGTGCTGGGGTGTTCACTGAAGCTTTCTTT
16	TRBV6-8	TRBD1	NA	TRBJ2-6	CASSSGQGIGANVLTF	TGTGCCAGTAGCTCCGGACAGGGGATCGGGGCCAACGTCCTGACTTTC
14	TRBV29-1	TRBD2	once	TRBJ2-3	CSVVSRGGLYTQYF	TGCAGCGTCGTCTCGCGGGGGGGTCTGTATACGCAGTATTTT
15	TRBV1	NA	NA	TRBJ1-2	CASSPSGGMGYGYTF	TGCGCCAGCAGCCCCTCTGGAGGGATGGGCTATGGCTACACCTTC
16	TRBV19	TRBD1	NA	TRBJ2-2	CASSIWGQGINGELFF	TGTGCCAGTAGTATTTGGGGACAGGGGATCAACGGGGAGCTGTTTTTT
15	TRBV1	NA	NA	TRBJ1-1	CASSQGPGGHTEAFF	TGCGCCAGCAGCCAAGGACCCGGGGGGCACACTGAAGCTTTCTTT
15	TRBV1	NA	NA	TRBJ2-1	CASSQGVAGEGEQFF	TGCGCCAGCAGCCAGGGGGTAGCGGGGGAAGGTGAGCAGTTCTTC
14	TRBV7-7	NA	NA	TRBJ2-5	CASSLGLDQETQYF	TGTGCCAGCAGCTTGGGGCTAGACCAAGAGACCCAGTACTTC
17	TRBV11-3	NA	NA	TRBJ2-5	CASSLVLTRLAEETQYF	TGTGCCAGCAGCTTAGTATTGACTCGGCTAGCCGAAGAGACCCAGTACTTC